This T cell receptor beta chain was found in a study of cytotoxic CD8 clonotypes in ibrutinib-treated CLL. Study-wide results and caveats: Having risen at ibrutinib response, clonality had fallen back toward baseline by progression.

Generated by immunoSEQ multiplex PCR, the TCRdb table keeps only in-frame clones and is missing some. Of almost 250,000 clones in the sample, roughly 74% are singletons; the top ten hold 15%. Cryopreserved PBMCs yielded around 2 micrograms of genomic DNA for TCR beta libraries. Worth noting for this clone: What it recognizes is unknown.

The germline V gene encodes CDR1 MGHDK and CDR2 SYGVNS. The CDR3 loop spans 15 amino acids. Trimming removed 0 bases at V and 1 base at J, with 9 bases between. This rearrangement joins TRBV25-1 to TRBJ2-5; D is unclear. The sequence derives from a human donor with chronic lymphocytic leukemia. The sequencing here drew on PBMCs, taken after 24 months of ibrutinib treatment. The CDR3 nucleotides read TGTGCCAGCAGTGAATATACTGGGATCCAAGAGACCCAGTACTTC. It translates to CASSEYTGIQETQYF.